This TCR beta chain was sequenced during a study of tumor-infiltrating lymphocytes in primary liver carcinoma. As for the study in general: Productive TCRbeta read counts per sample ran from roughly 3.7 to 6.8 million and were similar across tissue types.

General study findings and limits: Significantly greater top-250-clone fractions characterized tumors relative to blood (p = 0.039). About 7-25% of top clones, no more, were shared by all five regions.

Within the sample, this clonotype is medium-sized. No antigen is known for it. cDNA specific to TCR beta was made from about 0.45 ug of total RNA, with a constant-region primer employed for priming. The TCR beta library was amplified through three nested multiplex PCR rounds in a modified ARM-PCR procedure. Each CDR3 protein is one row after TCRdb ran MiXCR on the multiplex PCR reads. The sample lists 75,000 to 90,000 distinct CDR3 sequences, around 70% occurring once. The study co-extracted DNA and RNA from roughly 20-30 mg of unsorted bulk tissue. Samples were taken from five separate regions (per tumor). The sequence was collected from a man aged 40-50 years with primary liver carcinoma and hepatitis B virus infection. Sequencing used liver tumor tissue from sampling region 1. The sample's subset: tumor region T1, superior pole.

The CDR3 region has the DNA TGTGCCAGCAGACTAGCGGAGGACTACGAGCAGTACTTC. This encodes CASRLAEDYEQYF. This chain connects TRBV6-1 to TRBJ2-7, with 8 bases aligning to TRBD2. Per germline, CDR1 MNHNS and CDR2 SASEGT. The CDR3 has 13 residues. The J segment lost 3 bases and the V segment lost 6 bases, leaving 4 bases of the junction unmatched.